This T cell receptor (beta chain) was found in a study of T cell responses to AZD1222 COVID-19 vaccine. Findings and limits, study-wide: Mapped onto spike, vaccine-associated CD4 TCRs spanned it and were dominant at 160-218 and 743-854.

On this clone itself: Its specificity is unknown.

V shed 7 bases and J 10 bases; nucleotides not matched to a gene: 10. Per germline, CDR1 WSHSY and CDR2 SAAADI. There are 13 residues in the CDR3. The repertoire was sequenced with immunoSEQ multiplex PCR; TCRdb's copy has only in-frame clones and lacks some. The data show roughly 80,000 clones, approximately 86% seen once. The specimen was peripheral blood, collected on day 0 of MenACWY control vaccination. This clonotype originated in an adult in good health. The chain couples TRBV10-2 to TRBJ1-1, with 9 bases lining up with TRBD1. The CDR3 DNA sequence: TGCGCCAGCATTCCGGACAGGGGAGGGGTAGCTTTCTTT. Translating it yields CASIPDRGGVAFF.